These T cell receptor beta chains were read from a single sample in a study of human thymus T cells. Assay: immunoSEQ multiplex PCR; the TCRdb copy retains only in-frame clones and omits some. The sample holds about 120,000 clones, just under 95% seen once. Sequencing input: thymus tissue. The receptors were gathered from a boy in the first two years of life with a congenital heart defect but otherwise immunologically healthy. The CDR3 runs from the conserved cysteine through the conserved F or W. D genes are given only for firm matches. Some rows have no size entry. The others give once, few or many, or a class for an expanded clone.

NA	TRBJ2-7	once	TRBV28	TGTGCCAGCAGTCCTAGGGGGGTAGGACCCTACGAGCAGTACTTC	CASSPRGVGPYEQYF
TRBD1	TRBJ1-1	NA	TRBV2	TGTGCCAGCAGTGAAGGGGTGGACAGGGGGACCACTGAAGCTTTCTTT	CASSEGVDRGTTEAFF
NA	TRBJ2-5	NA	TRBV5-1	TGCGCCAGCAGCCTTCCGTACCAAGAGACCCAGTACTTC	CASSLPYQETQYF
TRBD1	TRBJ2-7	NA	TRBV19	TGTGCCAGTTTCCCACGACAGGGGCCCCTCGGCGAGCAGTACTTC	CASFPRQGPLGEQYF
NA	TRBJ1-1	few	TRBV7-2	TGTGCCAGCAGCGTCAGGGGCGTGAACACTGAAGCTTTCTTT	CASSVRGVNTEAFF
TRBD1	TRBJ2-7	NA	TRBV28	TGTGCCAGCAGTCCCCCCGGGACAGGGGGCTCGGAGGAGCAGTACTTC	CASSPPGTGGSEEQYF
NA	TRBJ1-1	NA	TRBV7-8	TGTGCCAGCAGCCTATTTGGTTGGGCGAACACTGAAGCTTTCTTT	CASSLFGWANTEAFF
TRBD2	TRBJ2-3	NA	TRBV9	TGTGCCAGCAGCCCCCGGACTAGCGGGGGGGCAGATACGCAGTATTTT	CASSPRTSGGADTQYF
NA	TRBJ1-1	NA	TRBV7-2	TGTGCCAGCAGCTCGGCTCAAATGAACACTGAAGCTTTCTTT	CASSSAQMNTEAFF
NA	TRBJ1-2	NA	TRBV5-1	TGCGCCAGCAGGAGGGAAGGGCGGCGTGGCTACACCTTC	CASRREGRRGYTF
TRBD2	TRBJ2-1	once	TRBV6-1	TGTGCCAGTGGGACTAGCGGGGGGGCGGTCAATGAGCAGTTCTTC	CASGTSGGAVNEQFF
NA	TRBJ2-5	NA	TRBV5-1	TGCGCCAGCAGAGGAGGGGGCCTAGGAGAGACCCAGTACTTC	CASRGGGLGETQYF
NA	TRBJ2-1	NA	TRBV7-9	TGTGCCAGCAGCCATGGATTACCTGGCTCGGATGAGCAGTTCTTC	CASSHGLPGSDEQFF
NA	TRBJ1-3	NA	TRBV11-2	TGTGCCAGCAGCTTAGTGGCAAACACCATATATTTT	CASSLVANTIYF
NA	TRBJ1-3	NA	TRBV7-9	TGTGCCAGCATGGTGCAAGTCTCTGGAAACACCATATATTTT	CASMVQVSGNTIYF
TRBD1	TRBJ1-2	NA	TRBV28	TGTGCCAGCATCGCAAGAGGGCAGGGGGCGTATGGCTACACCTTC	CASIARGQGAYGYTF
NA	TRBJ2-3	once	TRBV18	TGTGCCAGCTCACCGGGGGACTCGTATACGCAGTATTTT	CASSPGDSYTQYF
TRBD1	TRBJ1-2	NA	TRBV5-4	TGTGCCAGCAGCTCCACCCAGGGGGCGGGTGGCTACACCTTC	CASSSTQGAGGYTF
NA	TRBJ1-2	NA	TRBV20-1	TGCAGTGCTAGCGTGGTCTATGGCTACACCTTC	CSASVVYGYTF
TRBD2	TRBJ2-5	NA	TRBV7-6	TGTGCCAGCAGCTCCCTTAGCGGGGGGGCCAGCGAGACCCAGTACTTC	CASSSLSGGASETQYF
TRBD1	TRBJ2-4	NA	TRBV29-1	TGCAGCGTTGAAGATCGGGACAGGGGGCGGCCTGGGGAAATTCAGTACTTC	CSVEDRDRGRPGEIQYF
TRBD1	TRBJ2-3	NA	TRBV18	TGTGCCAGCTCACCACGAAGTGGACTTCAGACAGGGGCCGTCAGGGGTTGGTATTTT	CASSPRSGLQTGAVRGWYF
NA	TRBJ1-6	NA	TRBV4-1	TGCGCCAGCAGCCAACCCCAGGGACGGACGAGCTCCTATAATTCACCCCTCCACTTT	CASSQPQGRTSSYNSPLHF
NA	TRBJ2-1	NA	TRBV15	TGTGCCACCAGAGAGGGGGACAATGAGCAGTTCTTC	CATREGDNEQFF
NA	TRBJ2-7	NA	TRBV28	TGTGCCAGCAGTCCCGCCAGGGTATCCTACGAGCAGTACTTC	CASSPARVSYEQYF
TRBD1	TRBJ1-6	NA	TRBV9	TGTGCCAGCTCAGGGGGCAAGGCCTATAATTCACCCCTCCACTTT	CASSGGKAYNSPLHF
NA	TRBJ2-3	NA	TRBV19	TGTGCCAGTAGTATGGACAGAAGCACAGATACGCAGTATTTT	CASSMDRSTDTQYF
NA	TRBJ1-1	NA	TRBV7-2	TGTGCCAGCAGCTTACCCAGGAGACACTTTATGAACACTGAAGCTTTCTTT	CASSLPRRHFMNTEAFF
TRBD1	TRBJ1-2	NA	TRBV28	TGTGCCAGCAGTCGTGGACAGGTCGGCTATGGCTACACCTTC	CASSRGQVGYGYTF
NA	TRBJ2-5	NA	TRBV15	TGTGCCACCAGCCTGCAGGGGGAGACCCAGTACTTC	CATSLQGETQYF
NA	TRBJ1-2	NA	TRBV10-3	TGTGCCATCAGTGGGGAGCGACAGGCCAAAGGCTACACCTTC	CAISGERQAKGYTF
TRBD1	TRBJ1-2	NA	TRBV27	TGTGCCAGCAGGCCCCCACAGGGGGGCGGCTACACCTTC	CASRPPQGGGYTF